This is a list of T cell receptor beta chains from one sample in a study of blood T cell repertoires in COVID-19. Data came from immunoSEQ multiplex PCR; TCRdb stores just in-frame clones and leaves some out. The repertoire holds roughly 100,000 clones, with roughly 91% as singletons. Sequenced: peripheral blood. The receptors were sampled from a human donor in a cohort sampled during active COVID-19. Both conserved end residues are part of each CDR3. Each record gives: V gene, clone size, D gene, J gene, CDR3 DNA, CDR3 protein. The D gene is left open where the match is weak. Rows may omit the clone size; those that give it use once, few, many or a size class.

>TRBV4-3|.|.|TRBJ1-2
TGCGCCAGCAGCCAAGATTTGGGGACACAAAAAAGAAACTATGGCTACACCTTC
CASSQDLGTQKRNYGYTF
>TRBV4-1|.|.|TRBJ2-1
TGCGCCAGCAGCCATGGGAGGCTCTCCTACAATGAGCAGTTCTTC
CASSHGRLSYNEQFF
>TRBV3-1/TRBV3-2|once|.|TRBJ1-3
TGTGCCAGCAGCCAAGAGAGAGACTCTGGAAACACCATATATTTT
CASSQERDSGNTIYF
>TRBV5-1|.|.|TRBJ1-4
TGCGCCAGCAGCCCACGAGTTGCAACTAATGAAAAACTGTTTTTT
CASSPRVATNEKLFF
>TRBV7-9|.|.|TRBJ1-1
TGTGCCAGCAGCTTAGGAAACTTGAACACTGAAGCTTTCTTT
CASSLGNLNTEAFF
>TRBV28|.|TRBD1|TRBJ2-4
TGTGCCAGCAGTTTACCCGGGACAGGGGGCTTAGCCAAAAACATTCAGTACTTC
CASSLPGTGGLAKNIQYF
>TRBV13|.|.|TRBJ1-2
TGTGCCAGCAGCCAAACCATCGACAGTCCAGTAGAGTATGGCTACACCTTC
CASSQTIDSPVEYGYTF
>TRBV6-5|.|.|TRBJ2-2
TGTGCCAGCAGCTCCACAGGGAATGGCGCCGGGGAGCTGTTTTTT
CASSSTGNGAGELFF
>TRBV4-2|.|.|TRBJ1-6
TGTGCCAGCAGCCAAGAGGGGCACGGAGATTCACCCCTCCACTTT
CASSQEGHGDSPLHF
>TRBV4-1|.|TRBD2|TRBJ2-1
TGCGCCAGCAGCCTTAGCGGGAACTCCTACAATGAGCAGTTCTTC
CASSLSGNSYNEQFF
>TRBV5-1|.|.|TRBJ1-4
TGCGCCAGCAGCTATGTTGGACAAGTTGCAACTAATGAAAAACTGTTTTTT
CASSYVGQVATNEKLFF
>TRBV5-1|.|.|TRBJ1-2
TGCGCCAGCAGCTTGACCACACAGGGAAGCTATGGCTACACCTTC
CASSLTTQGSYGYTF
>TRBV6-4|few|TRBD2|TRBJ2-1
TGTGCCAGCAGCTTAGCGGGAGGGCCCGATGAGCAGTTCTTC
CASSLAGGPDEQFF
>TRBV4-3|.|TRBD1|TRBJ2-7
TGCGCCAGCAGCCGGGACAGCTCCTACGAGCAGTACTTC
CASSRDSSYEQYF
>TRBV7-9|.|.|TRBJ1-2
TGTGCCAGCAGCTTGGAGAGGGGCTACACCTTC
CASSLERGYTF
>TRBV6-5|few|.|TRBJ2-5
TGTGCCAGCAGATCCGGACTAATGGAGACCCAGTACTTC
CASRSGLMETQYF
>TRBV6-1|.|.|TRBJ2-1
TGTGCCAGCAGTGACCAGGATGGGTGGTACAATGAGCAGTTCTTC
CASSDQDGWYNEQFF
>TRBV6-4|few|TRBD1|TRBJ2-7
TGTGCCAGCAGTGTGGACAGGGGCTACGAGCAGTACTTC
CASSVDRGYEQYF
>TRBV2|.|TRBD2|TRBJ2-7
TGTGCCAGCAGGTTACTGACTAGCGGGGGGGCCTACGAGCAGTACTTC
CASRLLTSGGAYEQYF
>TRBV3-1/TRBV3-2|.|TRBD2|TRBJ2-3
TGTGCCAGCAGCCCGCGTGGTGGGGAGGGAACAGATACGCAGTATTTT
CASSPRGGEGTDTQYF
>TRBV19|.|.|TRBJ1-5
TGTGCCAGTAGTATAGACCCAAGCGACAGAGCTAATCAGCCCCAGCATTTT
CASSIDPSDRANQPQHF
>TRBV15|.|TRBD1|TRBJ2-2
TGTGCCACCAGCGTCGGGACAGGGACCACCGGGGAGCTGTTTTTT
CATSVGTGTTGELFF
>TRBV5-5|once|.|TRBJ2-2
TGTGCCACCGCCAGGGGGAACACCGGGGAGCTGTTTTTT
CATARGNTGELFF
>TRBV5-1|once|TRBD1|TRBJ2-2
TGCGCCAGCAGCTTAGCTGGACAGGGCCACGGGGAGCTGTTTTTT
CASSLAGQGHGELFF
>TRBV5-1|.|.|TRBJ1-3
TGCGCCAGCAGCAATCCCCCCCGGGGAAACACCATATATTTT
CASSNPPRGNTIYF